This TCR beta chain was recorded in a study of cytomegalovirus exposure and HLA in healthy donors. On this clone itself: Its cognate antigen is unknown.

The PCR ran on 60 Vbeta and 13 Jbeta primers. Here immunoSEQ multiplex PCR was the method, and the copy in TCRdb shows in-frame clones only, minus some. In the table there are some 150,000 clones, 79% of which are singletons. Study-wide results and limits: Among CMV-associated TCR beta chains, most appeared HLA-restricted in a later analysis. The Asian-associated ancestry cluster reportedly had fewer N-insertions than the approximately 670-donor mean in a later analysis. CMV serostatus was the only immune exposure information that was available.

Germline V lookup: CDR1 MNHNS, CDR2 SASEGT. With 6 bases removed from V and 2 bases from J, the gap between germline ends came to 13 bases. CDR3 size: 14 residues. The clonotype was recovered from a man aged 50-59 years in good health and CMV-seropositive. The sequencing input was PBMCs. The rearrangement links TRBV6-1 to TRBJ1-2, with D unresolved. The DNA of the CDR3 is TGTGCCAGCAGGGTATTTGACACCAACTATGGCTACACCTTC. Translation gives CASRVFDTNYGYTF.